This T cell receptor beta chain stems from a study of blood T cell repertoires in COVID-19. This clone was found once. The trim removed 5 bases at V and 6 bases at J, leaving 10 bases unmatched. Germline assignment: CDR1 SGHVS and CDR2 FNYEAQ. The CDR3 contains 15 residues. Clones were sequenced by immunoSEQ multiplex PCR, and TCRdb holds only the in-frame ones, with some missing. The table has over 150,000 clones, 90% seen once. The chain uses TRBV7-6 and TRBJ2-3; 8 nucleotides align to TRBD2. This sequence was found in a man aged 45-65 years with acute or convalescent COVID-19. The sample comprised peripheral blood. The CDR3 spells CASSPRRGGPDTQYF. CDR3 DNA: TGTGCCAGCAGCCCCAGACGGGGGGGGCCCGATACGCAGTATTTT.